The present T cell receptor (beta chain) was sequenced within a study of shared clonotypes between healthy human individuals. Study in general: Ranging from 18 to 49 in age, donors were two women and three men.

Clones were read by immunoSEQ multiplex PCR, and TCRdb kept only the in-frame ones, dropping some. Seen here are 1.6 million or so clones, more than 95% observed once, and the top ten hold 0.95% to 1.5%. Germline-derived CDR1 and CDR2 are SEHNR and FQNEAQ (reference sequence). This CDR3 has 15 amino acids. V lost 5 bases, J lost 8 bases, and 19 bases lay in between. The sample consisted of naive CD4+ T cells sorted from blood. Subset: CD45RA+ positively selected. This sequence originates from a man under 40 in good health. This chain joins TRBV7-9 and TRBJ2-1; D gene uncertain. For the CDR3, the DNA is TGTGCCAGCAGCCGAGACATAAGGTGGGCTGATGAGCAGTTCTTC. This translates into CASSRDIRWADEQFF.